These 7 T cell receptor beta chains share one sample of origin, sequenced in a study of T cell responses to AZD1222 COVID-19 vaccine. The protocol was immunoSEQ multiplex PCR, while the TCRdb copy is restricted to in-frame clones and leaves out a portion. The sample has 150,000 or so clones; approximately 90% are singletons. The sample consisted of peripheral blood, taken on day 0 of AZD1222 vaccination. These TCRs come from an adult in good health.

The chain employs TRBV3-1 (or the pseudogene TRBV3-2) and TRBJ1-2; weak D call: TRBD1 (6 bases). CDR3 length equals 14 residues. The germline V gene encodes CDR1 LGHDT and CDR2 YNNKEL (reference sequence). V gave up 5 bases and J gave up 8 bases, with 18 bases separating them. CDR3 DNA sequence: TGTGCCAGCAGCAATACAGGGCCCCACGGAGGCTACACCTTC. Its protein is CASSNTGPHGGYTF.

This clone was found once. The chain is built from TRBV4-3 and TRBJ1-1, with 10 bases identical to TRBD1. CDR3 size: 17 residues. Germline-derived CDR1 and CDR2 are LGHNA and YSLEER. The ends lost 1 base at V and 0 bases at J; junction bases unmatched: 5. CDR3 amino acids: CASSQVGQGPMNTEAFF. CDR3 in DNA: TGCGCCAGCAGCCAAGTGGGACAGGGGCCTATGAACACTGAAGCTTTCTTT.

CDR3 coding DNA: TGCAGTGCTAGTGAACCTAATAGCAATCAGCCCCAGCATTTT. It translates to CSASEPNSNQPQHF. The V and J genes are TRBV20-1 and TRBJ1-5, with no clear D. Deletions cut 3 bases from V and 0 bases from J, with 9 bases between. The CDR3 is 14 amino acids. CDR1 DFQATT and CDR2 SNEGSKA come from the germline V gene (reference sequence).

In DNA form, the CDR3 reads TGCAGCGTTGACACAGGGCTATCCCTCCCAGCTTTCTTT. Its protein is CSVDTGLSLPAFF. The chain employs TRBV29-1 and TRBJ1-1; TRBD1 might be the D (6 bases). The V and J ends lost 3 bases and 10 bases respectively, with 18 bases between them. The CDR3 contains 13 residues. Germline V lookup: CDR1 SQVTM, CDR2 ANQGSEA.

V is TRBV28 and J is TRBJ2-7, with TRBD1 identical over 8 bases. Germline V gene lookup returns CDR1 MDHEN and CDR2 SYDVKM. Trimming cost V 3 bases and J 4 bases; bases outside gene matches: 14. The CDR3 covers 17 residues. This chain's CDR3 is CASSLAGTGGLRYEQYF. The CDR3 DNA reads as TGTGCCAGCAGTTTGGCCGGGACAGGCGGGTTGAGGTACGAGCAGTACTTC.

The chain is built from TRBV7-2 and TRBJ2-7; D gene ambiguous. Looked up from germline, CDR1 is SGHTA and CDR2 is FQGNSA. V lost 8 bases and J 4 bases, leaving 21 bases between the germline ends. The CDR3 totals 15 residues. CDR3 loop: CASSPFAPQRYEQYF. The CDR3 nucleotides are TGTGCCAGCTCGCCATTCGCTCCTCAAAGATACGAGCAGTACTTC.

This clone showed up just a few times. The rearrangement joins TRBV6-5 to TRBJ2-7; no clear D gene. This CDR3 has 12 residues. From germline, CDR1 is MNHEY and CDR2 SVGAGI. V lost 6 bases to trimming and J lost 3 bases, with 9 bases between them. CDR3 amino acids: CASSPDLYEQYF. The DNA for the CDR3 is TGTGCCAGCAGCCCCGACCTCTACGAGCAGTACTTC.